This record covers a single TCR beta chain. This clonotype was picked up a small number of times. The target of this receptor is not known. No base qualities exist here, and no much larger clone lies one base off it. Including the terminal cysteine and phenylalanine, the CDR3 comprises 15 residues. The DNA shown is the 45-base CDR3, in frame from base 1. V loses 4 bases, J loses 6 bases, and the germline ends lie 20 bases apart. From a lookup of the germline V gene, CDR1 and CDR2 are SGHRS and YFSETQ. The record originates from a study of T cells after yellow fever vaccination (dated by TCRdb to the late 2010s). Context from the whole study: Libraries from fractions with low cell numbers were prepared with the SMART-Seq v4 Ultra Low Input RNA kit. To track T-cell clones before and after primary and booster YFV17D yellow fever vaccination, bulk TCR alpha and beta repertoires were sequenced longitudinally. Blood samples were taken at several timepoints before and after primary and secondary immunization, and bulk PBMC replicates and cell subsets were isolated. The cohort comprised two healthy male donors, one aged 18 to 30 and one aged 30 to 40 years.

Findings and caveats that apply to the study as a whole: After the booster, most of the clones that had expanded following primary vaccination were detected again (roughly 96% of CD4 and around 87% of CD8), which suggests that memory was broadly maintained. The study included only a couple of donors, which limits how far the findings can be generalized. A small fraction of clonotypes showed up in both the CD4 and CD8 compartments, probably as a result of convergent recombination. FACS-sorted repertoires could contain abundant contaminating clonotypes from the bulk population, so computational filtering was required. The secondary T-cell response was found to be weaker but faster than the primary response, with a peak reached on day 5 rather than on day 15.

Synthesis of TCR cDNA relied on 5'RACE template switching, a step that introduced a universal primer site along with unique molecular identifiers. Priming of cDNA synthesis was performed from both the TCR alpha and TCR beta constant segments. Library amplification used two PCR steps, and the second PCR step added sample barcodes and sequencing adapters. Libraries were sequenced on Illumina HiSeq 2500 (2x100 bp) or NovaSeq (2x150 bp). On the study's bioinformatics: MIGEC was used to demultiplex reads and collapse the reads into UMI consensus sequences, and MiXCR was used for V(D)J alignment. Clonotypes responding to the vaccine were identified with edgeR on replicate PBMC samples, with the criteria of FDR below 0.01 and a log2 fold change above 5 up to day 15. Each bulk clonotype received a CD4 or CD8 identity based on whether the sequenced CD4 or CD8 repertoire contained that clonotype at higher abundance. The public reads were reanalyzed by TCRdb: fastp trimming at Q25, MiXCR alignment, in-frame beta chains only. Rows are combined by CDR3 protein, so each entry shows the most common genes and DNA. The V and J calls and clone size are TCRdb's, not the authors'. The sample table records a few hundred thousand distinct CDR3 sequences; approximately 16% of these occur just once. The ten largest make up about 18% of the sample.

What this sample's treatment or condition label stands for: live attenuated yellow fever vaccine strain. At each blood-draw timepoint, two biological replicates of bulk PBMCs were collected. PBMCs were isolated from peripheral blood using a standard Ficoll-Paque protocol. RNA was extracted with TriZol from bulk PBMCs, CD4 and CD8 fractions, and dextramer-positive and dextramer-negative fractions. Recombination linked TRBV5-1 to TRBJ2-7, with the D segment possibly TRBD1 or TRBD2, each aligning over 6 bases. Sequenced here: PBMCs, sampled about 5 days after the first yellow fever vaccination. This receptor was identified in a man between 18 and 29 years old who received the YFV17D yellow fever vaccine. The encoded CDR3 is CASSRGGLREIEQYF. The DNA sequence is given as TGCGCCAGCAGCCGAGGGGGGTTGCGAGAAATCGAGCAGTACTTC.